This TCR beta chain was sequenced in a study of fetal regulatory T cell absence and autoimmunity. Study-wide context: The IPEX patients lacked clinical diabetes but had exocrine pancreas autoimmunity.

Repertoires were generated with immunoSEQ multiplex PCR, while TCRdb's copy carries only in-frame clones and drops some. The sample records 46,000 or so clones, about 80% being singletons. The CDR3 is made up of 17 amino acids. The germline V gene has CDR1 SGHVS and CDR2 FQNEAQ. Losses at the gene ends were 4 bases for V and 1 base for J; bases not matched to a gene: 6. This clonotype was obtained from a newborn boy with IPEX syndrome. Input material: cord blood. The J gene is TRBJ2-5, the V gene TRBV7-8; 13 bases match TRBD2. In DNA form, the CDR3 reads TGTGCCAGCAGCTCCAAGAGACTAGCGGGGGGCCAAGAGACCCAGTACTTC. It yields the protein CASSSKRLAGGQETQYF.